This T cell receptor (beta chain) was documented in a study of T cells in women clearing cervical HPV infection. Profiling relied on immunoSEQ multiplex PCR, and the TCRdb table lists in-frame clones only, not all of them. Its table records 30,000 to 45,000 clones. The CDR3 length is 14 residues. CDR1 and CDR2 from the germline V gene are LNHDA and SQIVND (reference sequence). V lost 6 bases and J lost 6; bases outside the gene matches: 7. A note on this clone: The sequence runs out 3 residues before the end of the CDR3; the remainder is reconstructed from the germline J gene.

This chain links TRBV19 with TRBJ1-5, with 8 bases identical to TRBD1. The sequence was obtained from a woman aged 18-69 years with a cervical HPV16 infection that either progressed to CIN3+ or cleared (not recorded which). The sequencing input was blood buffy coat. CDR3 DNA (partial): TGTGCCAGTAGCCTCGGGACAGGTCCTCAGCCC. Protein sequence: CASSLGTGPQP. The full CDR3 sequence reads CASSLGTGPQPQHF.